These T cell receptor beta chains were read from a single sample in a study of cytomegalovirus exposure and HLA in healthy donors. Clones were sequenced by immunoSEQ multiplex PCR, and TCRdb holds only the in-frame ones, with some missing. Among 65,000 to 95,000 clones, about 75% were seen once, and the ten largest hold 9.5% to 15%. Material for sequencing was PBMCs. The receptors were sampled from a man in his 70s in good health and CMV-seronegative. The CDR3 runs from the conserved cysteine through the conserved F or W. Each record gives: V gene, D gene, clone size, J gene, CDR3 length, CDR3 protein, CDR3 DNA. D genes are given only for firm matches. Only part of the rows carry a size: once, few, many, or a class if the clone is expanded.

V: TRBV2; D: -; size: -; J: TRBJ1-5; length: 16; CDR3: CASSVGAGGKNQPQHF; DNA: TGTGCCAGCAGTGTTGGTGCTGGGGGGAAGAATCAGCCCCAGCATTTT
V: TRBV15; D: -; size: -; J: TRBJ1-6; length: 14; CDR3: CATSRDRYNSPLHF; DNA: TGTGCCACCAGCAGAGATCGCTATAATTCACCCCTCCACTTT
V: TRBV25-1; D: -; size: -; J: TRBJ1-1; length: 14; CDR3: CASSVGGRSTEAFF; DNA: TGTGCCAGCAGTGTTGGGGGCAGGAGTACTGAAGCTTTCTTT
V: TRBV11-2; D: -; size: -; J: TRBJ1-2; length: 16; CDR3: CASSPLRGSLTYGYTF; DNA: TGTGCCAGCAGCCCCTTGAGGGGGAGCCTTACCTATGGCTACACCTTC
V: TRBV7-9; D: TRBD1; size: once; J: TRBJ2-3; length: 15; CDR3: CASAERQGATDTQYF; DNA: TGTGCCAGCGCCGAACGACAGGGGGCGACAGATACGCAGTATTTT
V: TRBV2; D: -; size: few; J: TRBJ1-1; length: 14; CDR3: CASSELTANTEAFF; DNA: TGTGCCAGCAGTGAATTGACAGCGAACACTGAAGCTTTCTTT
V: TRBV4-3; D: -; size: -; J: TRBJ1-2; length: 15; CDR3: CASSHATGPDYGYTF; DNA: TGCGCCAGCAGCCATGCGACGGGTCCGGACTATGGCTACACCTTC
V: TRBV10-3; D: -; size: -; J: TRBJ2-4; length: 14; CDR3: CAISSSGEENIQYF; DNA: TGTGCCATCAGTTCCTCAGGGGAAGAAAACATTCAGTACTTC
V: TRBV4-3; D: -; size: -; J: TRBJ2-2; length: 16; CDR3: CASSQLGLTNTGELFF; DNA: TGCGCCAGCAGCCAACTGGGACTCACCAACACCGGGGAGCTGTTTTTT
V: TRBV28; D: TRBD1; size: -; J: TRBJ1-2; length: 17; CDR3: CASSLRGPGTGNYGYTF; DNA: TGTGCCAGCAGTTTGAGGGGGCCCGGGACAGGAAACTATGGCTACACCTTC
V: TRBV19; D: -; size: -; J: TRBJ1-5; length: 15; CDR3: CASRQTASGNQPQHF; DNA: TGTGCCAGTAGACAGACAGCGTCGGGCAATCAGCCCCAGCATTTT
V: TRBV18; D: -; size: -; J: TRBJ1-1; length: 14; CDR3: CASSPQQGNTEAFF; DNA: TGTGCCAGCTCACCCCAGCAGGGGAACACTGAAGCTTTCTTT
V: TRBV2; D: TRBD2; size: few; J: TRBJ2-5; length: 14; CDR3: CASRVAGAGETQYF; DNA: TGTGCCAGCAGAGTAGCGGGGGCCGGGGAGACCCAGTACTTC
V: TRBV7-2; D: TRBD2; size: -; J: TRBJ2-1; length: 15; CDR3: CASSFLTSPSNEQFF; DNA: TGTGCCAGCAGCTTCCTGACTAGCCCCTCTAATGAGCAGTTCTTC
V: TRBV7-2; D: -; size: -; J: TRBJ1-2; length: 15; CDR3: CASSFISQTNYGYTF; DNA: TGTGCCAGCAGCTTCATCTCCCAGACAAACTATGGCTACACCTTC
V: TRBV7-7; D: -; size: -; J: TRBJ2-1; length: 15; CDR3: CASSSSHSSYNEQFF; DNA: TGTGCTAGCAGCTCCTCCCACAGTTCCTACAATGAGCAGTTCTTC
V: TRBV7-9; D: -; size: -; J: TRBJ1-1; length: 16; CDR3: CSSSLSSRVANTEAFF; DNA: TGTTCCAGCAGCTTATCGTCCCGGGTTGCTAACACTGAAGCTTTCTTT
V: TRBV6-1; D: TRBD1; size: -; J: TRBJ1-2; length: 14; CDR3: CASVSGTGSYGYTF; DNA: TGTGCCAGCGTATCCGGGACAGGGTCCTATGGCTACACCTTC
V: TRBV7-9; D: TRBD1; size: many; J: TRBJ1-5; length: 16; CDR3: CASSADRGIWNQPQHF; DNA: TGTGCCAGCAGCGCAGACAGGGGAATATGGAATCAGCCCCAGCATTTT
V: TRBV2; D: -; size: -; J: TRBJ2-2; length: 14; CDR3: CASRMDTNTGELFF; DNA: TGTGCCAGCAGGATGGACACGAACACCGGGGAGCTGTTTTTT
V: TRBV14; D: -; size: -; J: TRBJ2-7; length: 15; CDR3: CASRPQTDSSYEQYF; DNA: TGTGCCAGCAGACCCCAGACCGACTCCAGCTACGAGCAGTACTTC
V: TRBV6-1; D: -; size: few; J: TRBJ1-1; length: 12; CDR3: CASRRQETKAFF; DNA: TGTGCCAGCAGGCGACAGGAGACGAAAGCTTTCTTT
V: TRBV19; D: -; size: once; J: TRBJ2-1; length: 13; CDR3: CASRASVYDEQFF; DNA: TGTGCCAGTAGGGCTAGCGTGTACGATGAGCAGTTCTTC
V: TRBV5-1; D: TRBD1; size: -; J: TRBJ2-4; length: 16; CDR3: CASSLVRRGQENIQYF; DNA: TGCGCCAGCAGCTTGGTCCGCAGGGGGCAAGAAAACATTCAGTACTTC
V: TRBV11-2; D: TRBD1; size: -; J: TRBJ2-7; length: 13; CDR3: CASRGTGVHEQYF; DNA: TGTGCCAGCAGGGGGACAGGTGTACACGAGCAGTACTTC
V: TRBV13; D: TRBD1; size: -; J: TRBJ1-1; length: 14; CDR3: CASSLGQGGTEAFF; DNA: TGTGCCAGCAGCCTAGGACAGGGAGGGACTGAAGCTTTCTTT
V: TRBV5-6; D: TRBD1; size: -; J: TRBJ1-5; length: 16; CDR3: CASSFGTGQNNQPQHF; DNA: TGTGCCAGCAGCTTCGGGACAGGGCAAAACAATCAGCCCCAGCATTTT
V: TRBV4-2; D: -; size: -; J: TRBJ1-2; length: 14; CDR3: CASSQVKADYGYTF; DNA: TGTGCCAGCAGCCAAGTAAAGGCGGACTATGGCTACACCTTC
V: TRBV2; D: TRBD1; size: -; J: TRBJ1-1; length: 14; CDR3: CASSIQGADTEAFF; DNA: TGTGCCAGCAGTATACAGGGGGCTGACACTGAAGCTTTCTTT
V: TRBV10-3; D: TRBD1; size: -; J: TRBJ1-6; length: 14; CDR3: CAIKGTVLNSPLHF; DNA: TGTGCCATCAAAGGGACAGTTCTTAATTCACCCCTCCACTTT
V: TRBV9; D: TRBD2; size: -; J: TRBJ2-1; length: 15; CDR3: CASSVGASGTNEQFF; DNA: TGTGCCAGCAGTGTTGGGGCTAGCGGGACCAATGAGCAGTTCTTC
V: TRBV6-1; D: -; size: -; J: TRBJ1-4; length: 14; CDR3: CASSGRASVEKLFF; DNA: TGTGCCAGCAGTGGGAGGGCTAGTGTTGAAAAACTGTTTTTT